This section outlines one T cell receptor beta chain sequence together with its context. These data come from a study of blood T cell repertoires in COVID-19. Clones were sequenced by immunoSEQ multiplex PCR, and TCRdb holds only the in-frame ones, with some missing. Of about 280,000 clones in the sample, roughly 85% were seen once. The TCR originated in a woman in her thirties or forties who had recovered from COVID-19. The source material was PBMCs or T cells enriched from blood (not recorded which).

CDR3 sequence (DNA): TGTGCCACCAGCAGAGGGAGCACCTTGAACACCGGGGAGCTGTTTTTT. Residues: CATSRGSTLNTGELFF. The V and J genes are TRBV15 and TRBJ2-2; no definite D call. Germline CDR1 is LNHNV and CDR2 is YYDKDF (reference sequence). The length of the CDR3 is 16 residues. Trimming removed 1 base at V and 1 base at J, with 10 bases between.